A single T cell receptor (beta chain) is shown here with its context. This clonotype is considered medium-sized (0.01 to 0.1%). Its cognate antigen has yet to be identified. Per-base quality was not reported, and no clone a single base away is much larger than it. Reading the label with the study, this specimen's treatment or condition is: roughly nine-day PBMC culture with coronavirus spike peptide pools or control peptides (ViraFEST assay). The ViraFEST assay was used in the study, in which antigen-specific T cells were expanded with peptide pools and expanded clonotypes were subsequently identified by TCR sequencing. The convalescent patients' positive SARS-CoV-2 PCR tests fell between March and December 2020, which was before the Alpha, Beta and Delta variants emerged in the United States. Each well held around 2 million PBMCs cultured with around 10 ug/ml peptide pools in IMDM containing about 5% human AB serum and 7.5 to 10 IU/ml IL-2. On days 3 and 7, half of the culture medium was replaced with fresh IL-2-containing medium. CD4+ T cells were isolated after 10 days of culture through negative selection using the EasySep CD4+ T cell isolation kit. Ficoll-Paque Plus gradient centrifugation was used to isolate PBMCs from whole blood, and the isolated PBMCs were then either used fresh or cryopreserved at -140C. Culture conditions were generally each tested in triplicate wells.

The library was prepared using PCR. DNA from cultured CD4+ T cells was subjected to TCR sequencing with the Oncomine TCR Beta short-read assay at the Johns Hopkins FTIC core. Genomic DNA was extracted from the cultured CD4+ T cells with the QIAamp micro DNA kit. Oncomine TCR Beta libraries from cultured CD4+ T cells were pooled with unique dual indexes and sequenced on an Illumina iSeq 100. In the source study's methods: Non-productive sequences were removed, and CDR3s that did not start with C, did not end with F or W, or were shorter than 7 amino acids were discarded. The MANAFEST web application identified antigen-specific clonotypes by comparing peptide-stimulated wells against reference wells and other culture wells. An FDR below 0.05, an odds ratio above 5, and a productive frequency above 0.1% in at least two of three replicate wells were required for clones to be considered positive. Cross-reactive clonotypes were defined as significantly expanded in both SARS-CoV-2 spike wells and at least one common cold coronavirus spike condition. CDR3 homology was assessed with Levenshtein distances (stringdist) and unrooted phylogenetic trees (ape) in R version 3.6.1. Through fastp at Q25 and MiXCR, TCRdb rebuilt clones from the public reads, retaining in-frame beta chains. Merged by CDR3 protein, the rows form single entries marked with the most common genes and DNA. TCRdb's processing, not the study's, gives the V and J calls here. The sample table holds some 7,000 distinct CDR3 sequences, of which about 25% were seen once. The top ten clonotypes cover 9.5% of the sample.

V loses 0 bases of germline sequence and J loses 4 bases, and the interval between the two ends is 9 bases. The CDR3 has 13 amino acids, counting the end cysteine and phenylalanine. The sequence is cut down to CDR3 DNA, 39 bases in frame from base 1. For CDR1 and CDR2, the germline V gene (reference sequence) lists DFQATT and SNEGSKA. This sample was included in a study of vaccination and CD4 T cells after COVID-19 (dated by TCRdb to the early 2020s). In terms of the full investigation: SARS-CoV-2 positivity had been established in the convalescent patients by nasal swab PCR, and mild disease was recorded in several of these patients and severe disease in one. In the convalescent cohort there were six males and four females, among whom were two Hispanic individuals, seven Caucasians, two Asians and one multiracial person. Two doses of either the Pfizer-BioNTech BNT162b2 vaccine (n=8) or the Moderna mRNA-1273 vaccine (n=2) were administered to participants. Post-COVID blood samples were collected from convalescent patients a median of about 92 days after diagnosis, with a range of about 35 to 170 days. The time from the second vaccine dose to post-vaccine blood sampling had a median of roughly 70 days and ranged from about 12 to 241 days. The cultures were stimulated with overlapping spike peptide pools from SARS-CoV-2 and from the common cold coronaviruses HCoV-NL63, HCoV-OC43 and HCoV-229E. Control cultures received a CEFX viral epitope pool as the positive control, an HIV-1 Nef peptide pool as the negative control, or no peptide. The spike-specific CD4+ TCR repertoire was compared before and after mRNA vaccination in ten to eleven COVID-19 convalescent patients and a few infection-naive healthy vaccine recipients.

The paper as a whole reports these results and caveats: Among the post-vaccine SARS-CoV-2-reactive clones in convalescent patients, a median about 89% showed up only after vaccination, which suggests vaccine-specific priming. The median count of SARS-CoV-2-reactive clonotypes went up from 21 after infection to 30 to 40 after vaccination, although the change was not significant. The number of convalescent patients in the study was relatively small, and the study did not examine early timepoints following natural infection. Nearly all vaccine-specific clones in convalescent patients (304 of 307) were mono-reactive for SARS-CoV-2 spike rather than cross-reactive with common cold coronaviruses.

The sequence was collected from a human donor who had recovered from COVID-19. The V gene is TRBV20-1 and the J gene is TRBJ1-2; the D gene identity is not certain. The sequences come from CD4+ T cells from blood, cultured in vitro, collected after SARS-CoV-2 vaccination. At the DNA level, the sequence is TGCAGTGCTAGAGATCCCCCCAGCTATGGCTACACCTTC. It is translated as CSARDPPSYGYTF.